This TCR beta chain was identified during a study of blood T cells in healthy people across ages. Next came a second PCR, run for about 7 to 12 cycles, which used a sample-barcoded 5' primer along with a J-beta primer mix. TCRdb re-analysed the 5' RACE reads in MiXCR, keeping a single row per CDR3 protein. The table shows over 1,200,000 distinct CDR3 sequences, with around 55% occurring only once. Study-wide results and caveats: Researchers judged that diversity estimates from one million T cells fell short of true values.

Caucasian individuals from Russia who were healthy and aged about 6 to 90 acted as donors. Each sample yielded at least 5.5 micrograms of PBMC total RNA. In regard to this clonotype: Its specificity is unknown.

The specimen was blood. This receptor was identified in a man aged 18 to 30 in good health.

The CDR3 loop is CASSFSRGSRVYEQYF. DNA for the CDR3: TGCGCCAGCAGTTTTTCCCGGGGGTCGAGGGTCTACGAGCAGTACTTC. V gene TRBV5-1 combines with J gene TRBJ2-5; a weak D match, TRBD2 (6 bases). The J call is uncertain, as TRBJ2-7 better fits the DNA end. In germline, CDR1 is SGHRS, CDR2 YFSETQ. The CDR3 loop spans 16 amino acids.